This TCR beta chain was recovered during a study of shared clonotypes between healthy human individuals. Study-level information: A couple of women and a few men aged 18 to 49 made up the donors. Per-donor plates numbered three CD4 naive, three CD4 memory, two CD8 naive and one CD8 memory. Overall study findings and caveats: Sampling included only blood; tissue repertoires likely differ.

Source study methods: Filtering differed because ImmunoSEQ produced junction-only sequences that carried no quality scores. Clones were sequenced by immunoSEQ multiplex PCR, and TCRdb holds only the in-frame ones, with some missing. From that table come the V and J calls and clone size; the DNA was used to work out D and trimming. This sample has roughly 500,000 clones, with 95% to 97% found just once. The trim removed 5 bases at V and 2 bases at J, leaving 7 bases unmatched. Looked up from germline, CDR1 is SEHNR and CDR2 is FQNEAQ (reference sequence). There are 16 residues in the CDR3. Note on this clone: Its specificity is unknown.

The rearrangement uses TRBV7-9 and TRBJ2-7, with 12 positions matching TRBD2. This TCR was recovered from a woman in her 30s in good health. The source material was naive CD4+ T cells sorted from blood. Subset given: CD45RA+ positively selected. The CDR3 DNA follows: TGTGCCAGCAGCACGCCCGGACTAGCGGGAACCTACGAGCAGTACTTC. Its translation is CASSTPGLAGTYEQYF.